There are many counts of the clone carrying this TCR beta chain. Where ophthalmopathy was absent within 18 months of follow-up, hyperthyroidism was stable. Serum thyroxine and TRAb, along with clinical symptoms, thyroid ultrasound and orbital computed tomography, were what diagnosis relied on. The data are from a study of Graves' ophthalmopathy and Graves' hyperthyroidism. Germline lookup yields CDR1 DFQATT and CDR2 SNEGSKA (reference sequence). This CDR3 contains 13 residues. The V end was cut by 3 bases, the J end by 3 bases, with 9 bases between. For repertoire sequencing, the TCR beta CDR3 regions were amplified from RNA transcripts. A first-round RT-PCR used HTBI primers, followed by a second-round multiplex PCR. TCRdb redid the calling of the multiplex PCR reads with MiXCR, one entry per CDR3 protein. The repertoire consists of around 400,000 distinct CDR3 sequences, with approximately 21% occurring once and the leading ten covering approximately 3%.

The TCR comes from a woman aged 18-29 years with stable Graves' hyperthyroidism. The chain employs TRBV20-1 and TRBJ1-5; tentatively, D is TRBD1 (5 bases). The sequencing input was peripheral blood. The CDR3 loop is CSASGRANQPQHF. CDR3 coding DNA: TGCAGTGCTAGTGGCAGGGCCAATCAGCCCCAGCATTTT.